One sample yielded the 7 T cell receptor beta chains listed below, sequenced in a study of CD8+ T cells in alopecia areata. In each case, RNA was isolated and then reverse transcribed into cDNA as the sequencing template. This table comes from immunoSEQ multiplex PCR, and its TCRdb copy is limited to in-frame clones, with some not included. The sample consists of some 150,000 clones, approximately 59% of them appearing once. Stated treatment: oral pan-JAK inhibitor, 5-10 mg twice daily. Material: CD4+ T cells sorted from blood, obtained at approximately week 56, from a patient treated with tofacitinib. The receptors derive from a human donor with alopecia areata.

CDR3 loop: CASSQDREANSPLHF. CDR3 DNA sequence: TGTGCCAGTAGCCAAGACCGGGAAGCTAATTCACCCCTCCACTTT. The chain is built from TRBV19 and TRBJ1-6; D unresolved. The V gene's germline CDR1 is LNHDA and CDR2 SQIVND (reference sequence). The germline V and J ends were trimmed by 6 bases and 6 bases, with 15 bases remaining between them. The CDR3 runs 15 residues.

The chain combines TRBV29-1 with TRBJ1-1; tentatively, D is TRBD1 (6 bases). With 7 bases removed from V and 0 bases from J, the gap between germline ends came to 12 bases. The CDR3 runs to 13 residues. CDR1 is SQVTM and CDR2 is ANQGSEA in the germline V gene. CDR3 sequence: CSGEGGMNTEAFF. CDR3 coding DNA: TGCAGCGGGGAAGGGGGGATGAACACTGAAGCTTTCTTT.

This clone was seen a single time. In DNA form, the CDR3 reads TGTGCCAGCAGCAGCGTACAGGGGAAAGAGCAGTTCTTC. This encodes CASSSVQGKEQFF. V usage is TRBV7-2 and J usage is TRBJ2-1; 7 bases agree with TRBD1. CDR1 is SGHTA and CDR2 is FQGNSA in the germline V gene. The length of the CDR3 is 13 residues. Trimming took 5 bases from V and 10 from J; bases not matched to a gene: 8. Variable domain in full (rest from reference TRBV7-2 and TRBJ2-1): GAGVSQSPSNKVTEKGKDVELRCDPISGHTALYWYRQSLGQGLEFLIYFQGNSAPDKSGLPSDRFSAERTGGSVSTLTIQRTQQEDSAVYLCASSSVQGKEQFFGPGTRLTVL.

The chain carries TRBV5-6 and TRBJ2-6; 7 bases fit TRBD1. Trimming cost V 4 bases and J 2 bases; bases outside gene matches: 3. In germline, CDR1 is SGHDT, CDR2 YYEEEE. The CDR3 spans 15 residues. Here the CDR3 reads CASSLQGTGANVLTF. The CDR3 DNA follows: TGTGCCAGCAGCCTACAGGGGACTGGGGCCAACGTCCTGACTTTC.

This chain connects TRBV9 to TRBJ2-4; D gene ambiguous. The V gene's germline CDR1 is SGDLS and CDR2 YYNGEE. With 0 bases removed from V and 7 bases from J, the gap between germline ends came to 8 bases. The CDR3 totals 13 residues. The CDR3 spells CASSVGVGNIQYF. The CDR3, as DNA: TGTGCCAGCAGCGTAGGGGTGGGCAACATTCAGTACTTC.

V and J are TRBV30 and TRBJ2-5; D remains ambiguous. V was clipped by 3 bases and J by 5 bases, with 7 bases between them. The germline CDR1 and CDR2 sequences are GTSNPN and SVGIG (reference sequence). This CDR3 has 11 residues. Here the CDR3 DNA reads TGTGCCTGGAGGGTTACTGAGACCCAGTACTTC. This sequence encodes CAWRVTETQYF.

The gene calls are TRBV10-2 and TRBJ2-6; 11 bases fit TRBD2. This CDR3 is 16 amino acids long. V lost 6 bases to trimming and J lost 0 bases; unmatched junction nucleotides: 1. The germline V gene has CDR1 WSHSY and CDR2 SAAADI. For the CDR3, the DNA is TGCGCCAGCAGACTAGCGGGGGCCTCTGGGGCCAACGTCCTGACTTTC. It specifies CASRLAGASGANVLTF.